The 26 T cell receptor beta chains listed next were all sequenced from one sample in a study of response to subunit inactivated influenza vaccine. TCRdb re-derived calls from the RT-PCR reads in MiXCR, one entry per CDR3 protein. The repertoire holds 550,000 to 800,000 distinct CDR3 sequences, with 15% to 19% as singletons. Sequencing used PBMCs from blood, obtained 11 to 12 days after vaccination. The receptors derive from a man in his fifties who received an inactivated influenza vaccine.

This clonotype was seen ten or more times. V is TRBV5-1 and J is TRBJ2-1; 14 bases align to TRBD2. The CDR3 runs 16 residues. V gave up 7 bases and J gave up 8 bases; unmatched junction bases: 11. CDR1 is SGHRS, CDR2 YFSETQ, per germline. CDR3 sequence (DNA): TGCGCCAGCGCTAGACTAGCGGGAGGGTCGTTCCATGAGCAGTTCTTC. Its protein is CASARLAGGSFHEQFF.

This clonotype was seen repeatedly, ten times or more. For the CDR3, the DNA is TGCGCCAGCAGCTTGGTCCGGGAGGAGCAGTACTTC. This codes for CASSLVREEQYF. The chain carries TRBV5-1 and TRBJ2-7; possibly TRBD2 for D (6 bases). V lost 0 bases to trimming and J lost 7 bases, with 8 bases between them. CDR3 length equals 12 residues. In germline, CDR1 is SGHRS, CDR2 YFSETQ.

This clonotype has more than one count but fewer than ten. CDR3 sequence reads: CASSYLAGGDTQYF. The CDR3 coding sequence is TGTGCCAGCAGTTATCTAGCGGGGGGAGATACGCAGTATTTT. The rearrangement links TRBV27 to TRBJ2-3; 11 bases fit TRBD2. Germline V gene data show CDR1 as MNHEY and CDR2 as SMNVEV (reference sequence). J was trimmed by 5 bases and V by 4 bases; bases with no gene match: 2. The CDR3 is 14 amino acids.

CDR3 region: CSVENRGTSSYEQYF. CDR3 sequence (DNA): TGCAGCGTTGAAAACCGGGGAACGAGCTCCTACGAGCAGTACTTC. J is TRBJ2-7 and V is TRBV29-1; maybe TRBD2 (5 bases). Germline V gene lookup returns CDR1 SQVTM and CDR2 ANQGSEA. The CDR3 has 15 amino acids. Trimming pared 2 bases from V and 0 bases from J, leaving 14 bases between.

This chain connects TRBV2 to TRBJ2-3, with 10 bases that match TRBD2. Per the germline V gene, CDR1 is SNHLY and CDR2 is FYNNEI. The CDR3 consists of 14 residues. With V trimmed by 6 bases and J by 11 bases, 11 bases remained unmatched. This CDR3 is CASSASGGLPRQYF. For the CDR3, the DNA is TGTGCCAGCAGCGCTAGCGGGGGCCTCCCCAGGCAGTATTTT. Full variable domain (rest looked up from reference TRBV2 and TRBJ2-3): EPEVTQTPSHQVTQMGQEVILRCVPISNHLYFYWYRQILGQKVEFLVSFYNNEISEKSEIFDDQFSVERPDGSNFTLKIRSTKLEDSAMYFCASSASGGLPRQYFGPGTRLTVL.

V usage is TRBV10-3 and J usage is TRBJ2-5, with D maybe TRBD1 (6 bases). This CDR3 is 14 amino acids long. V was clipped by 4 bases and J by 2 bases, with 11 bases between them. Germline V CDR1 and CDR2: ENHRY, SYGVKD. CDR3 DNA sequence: TGTGCCATCAGTGCCTCAGGACAGCAAGAGACCCAGTACTTC. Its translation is CAISASGQQETQYF.

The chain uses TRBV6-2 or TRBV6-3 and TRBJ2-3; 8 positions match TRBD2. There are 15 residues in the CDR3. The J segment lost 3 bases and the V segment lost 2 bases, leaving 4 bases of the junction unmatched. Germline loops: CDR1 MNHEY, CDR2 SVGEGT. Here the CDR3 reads CASSYLREGTDTQYF. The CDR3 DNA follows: TGTGCCAGCAGTTACCTTCGGGAGGGAACAGATACGCAGTATTTT.

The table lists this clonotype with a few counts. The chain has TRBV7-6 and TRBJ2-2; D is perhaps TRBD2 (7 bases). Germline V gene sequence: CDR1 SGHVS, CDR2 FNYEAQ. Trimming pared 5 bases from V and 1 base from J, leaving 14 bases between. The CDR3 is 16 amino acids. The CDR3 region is CASSEAGEGNTGELFF. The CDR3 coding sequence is TGTGCCAGCAGCGAGGCAGGGGAGGGGAACACCGGGGAGCTGTTTTTT. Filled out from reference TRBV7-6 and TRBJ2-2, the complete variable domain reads GAGVSQSPRYKVTKRGQDVALRCDPISGHVSLYWYRQALGQGPEFLTYFNYEAQQDKSGLPNDRFSAERPEGSISTLTIQRTEQRDSAMYRCASSEAGEGNTGELFFGEGSRLTVL.

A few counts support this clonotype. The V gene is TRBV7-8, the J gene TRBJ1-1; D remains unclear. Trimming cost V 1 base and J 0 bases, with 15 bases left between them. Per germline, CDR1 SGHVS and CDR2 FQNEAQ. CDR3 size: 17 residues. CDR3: CASSLDLARPMNTEAFF. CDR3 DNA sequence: TGTGCCAGCAGCTTAGATTTGGCCAGGCCCATGAACACTGAAGCTTTCTTT.

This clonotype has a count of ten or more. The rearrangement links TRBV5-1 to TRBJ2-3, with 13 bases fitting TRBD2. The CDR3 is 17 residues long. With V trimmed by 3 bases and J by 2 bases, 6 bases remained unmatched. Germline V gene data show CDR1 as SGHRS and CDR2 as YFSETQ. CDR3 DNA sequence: TGCGCCAGCAGCTGGACTAGCGGGGGTGCCCACACAGATACGCAGTATTTT. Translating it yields CASSWTSGGAHTDTQYF.

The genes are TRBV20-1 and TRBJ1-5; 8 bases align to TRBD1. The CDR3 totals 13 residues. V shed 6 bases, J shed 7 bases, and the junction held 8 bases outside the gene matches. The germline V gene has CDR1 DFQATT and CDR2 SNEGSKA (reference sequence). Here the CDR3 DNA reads TGCAGTGCGGATGCAGGGGGCAGCCAGCCCCAGCATTTT. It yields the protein CSADAGGSQPQHF.

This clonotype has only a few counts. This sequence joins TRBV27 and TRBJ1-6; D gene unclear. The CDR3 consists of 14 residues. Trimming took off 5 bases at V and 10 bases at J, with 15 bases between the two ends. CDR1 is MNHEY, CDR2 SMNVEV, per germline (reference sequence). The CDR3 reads CASSTDGILSPLHF. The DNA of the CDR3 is TGTGCCAGCAGTACCGACGGAATTCTCTCACCCCTCCACTTT.

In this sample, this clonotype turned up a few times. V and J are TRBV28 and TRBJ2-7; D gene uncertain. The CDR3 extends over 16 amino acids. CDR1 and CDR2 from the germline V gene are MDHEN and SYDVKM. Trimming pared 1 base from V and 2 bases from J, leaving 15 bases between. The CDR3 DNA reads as TGTGCCAGCAGTTTATATCGTGACCAGGCAGCCTACGAGCAGTACTTC. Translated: CASSLYRDQAAYEQYF.

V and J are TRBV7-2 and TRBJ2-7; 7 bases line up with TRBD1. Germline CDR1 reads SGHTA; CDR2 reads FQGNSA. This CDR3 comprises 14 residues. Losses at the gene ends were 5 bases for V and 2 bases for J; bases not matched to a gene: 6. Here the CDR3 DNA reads TGTGCCAGCAGCGTTAACAGGGGAGCCTACGAGCAGTACTTC. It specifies CASSVNRGAYEQYF.

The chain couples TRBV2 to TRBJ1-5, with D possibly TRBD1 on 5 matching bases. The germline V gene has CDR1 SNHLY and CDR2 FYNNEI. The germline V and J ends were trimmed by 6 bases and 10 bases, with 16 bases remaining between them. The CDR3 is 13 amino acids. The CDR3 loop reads CASSDSGVKPQHF. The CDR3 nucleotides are TGTGCCAGCAGCGACAGTGGGGTAAAACCCCAGCATTTT.

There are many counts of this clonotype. For the CDR3, the DNA is TGTGCCAGCACTCTAGCGGGGGTGAAAGAGACCCAGTACTTC. It encodes CASTLAGVKETQYF. The V gene is TRBV7-9, the J gene TRBJ2-5; the match to TRBD2 covers 10 bases. V shed 7 bases and J 3 bases; nucleotides not matched to a gene: 5. The germline V gene encodes CDR1 SEHNR and CDR2 FQNEAQ (reference sequence). The CDR3 contains 14 residues.

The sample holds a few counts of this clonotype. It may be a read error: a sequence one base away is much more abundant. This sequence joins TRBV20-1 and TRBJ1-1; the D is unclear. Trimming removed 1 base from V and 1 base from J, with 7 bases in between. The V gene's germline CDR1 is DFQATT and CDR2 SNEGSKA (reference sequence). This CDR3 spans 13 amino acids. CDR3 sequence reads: CSARGTENTEAFF. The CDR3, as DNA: TGCAGTGCTAGAGGGACGGAGAACACTGAAGCTTTCTTT.

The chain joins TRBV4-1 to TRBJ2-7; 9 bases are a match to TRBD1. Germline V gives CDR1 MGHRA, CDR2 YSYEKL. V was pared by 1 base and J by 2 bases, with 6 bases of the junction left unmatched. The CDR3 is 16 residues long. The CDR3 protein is CASSQAGTGFAYEQYF. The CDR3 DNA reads TGCGCCAGCAGCCAAGCCGGGACAGGGTTTGCCTACGAGCAGTACTTC.

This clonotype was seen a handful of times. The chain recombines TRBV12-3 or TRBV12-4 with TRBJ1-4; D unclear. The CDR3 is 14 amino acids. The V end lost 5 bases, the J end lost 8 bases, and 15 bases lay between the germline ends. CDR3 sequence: CASSLDGIQEKLFF. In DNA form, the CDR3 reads TGTGCCAGCAGTCTGGACGGCATCCAGGAAAAACTGTTTTTT.

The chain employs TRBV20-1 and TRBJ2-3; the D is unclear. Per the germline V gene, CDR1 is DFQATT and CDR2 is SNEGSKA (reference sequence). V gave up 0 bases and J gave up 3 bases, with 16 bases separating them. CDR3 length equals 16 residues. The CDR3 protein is CSARDYRVLGTDTQYF. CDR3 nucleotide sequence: TGCAGTGCTAGAGACTACCGGGTCCTAGGGACAGATACGCAGTATTTT.

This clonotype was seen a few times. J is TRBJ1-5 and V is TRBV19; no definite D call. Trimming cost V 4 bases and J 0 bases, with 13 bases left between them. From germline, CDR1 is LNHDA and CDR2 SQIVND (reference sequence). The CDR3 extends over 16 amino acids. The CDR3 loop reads CASSTQGPNSNQPQHF. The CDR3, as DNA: TGTGCCAGTAGTACTCAAGGGCCTAATAGCAATCAGCCCCAGCATTTT.

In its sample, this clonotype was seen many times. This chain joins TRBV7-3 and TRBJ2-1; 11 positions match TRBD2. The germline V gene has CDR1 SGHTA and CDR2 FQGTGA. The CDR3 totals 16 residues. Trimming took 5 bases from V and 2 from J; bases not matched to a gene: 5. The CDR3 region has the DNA TGTGCCAGCAGCGTCTCTAGCGGGGGGACCTACAATGAGCAGTTCTTC. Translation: CASSVSSGGTYNEQFF.

The DNA of the CDR3 is TGTGCCAGCAGCTTCGGACTAGCGGGAGCAAGCGAGCAGTACTTC. As protein: CASSFGLAGASEQYF. This sequence joins TRBV13 and TRBJ2-7; 13 nucleotides line up with TRBD2. Germline V CDR1 and CDR2: PRHDT, FYEKMQ (reference sequence). The CDR3 totals 15 residues. V shed 3 bases and J 6 bases; nucleotides not matched to a gene: 5.

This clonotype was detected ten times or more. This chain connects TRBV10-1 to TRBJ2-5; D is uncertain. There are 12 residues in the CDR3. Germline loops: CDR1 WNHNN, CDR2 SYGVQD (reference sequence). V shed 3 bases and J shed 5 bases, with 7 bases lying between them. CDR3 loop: CASSDSTETQYF. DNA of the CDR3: TGCGCCAGCAGTGATAGTACGGAGACCCAGTACTTC.

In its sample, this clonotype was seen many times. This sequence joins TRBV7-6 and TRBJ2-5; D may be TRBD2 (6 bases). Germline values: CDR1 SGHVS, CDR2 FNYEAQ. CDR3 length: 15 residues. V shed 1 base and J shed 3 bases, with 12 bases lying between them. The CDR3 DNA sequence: TGTGCCAGCAGCTTAGGTAGCGGAACAAAAGAGACCCAGTACTTC. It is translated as CASSLGSGTKETQYF.

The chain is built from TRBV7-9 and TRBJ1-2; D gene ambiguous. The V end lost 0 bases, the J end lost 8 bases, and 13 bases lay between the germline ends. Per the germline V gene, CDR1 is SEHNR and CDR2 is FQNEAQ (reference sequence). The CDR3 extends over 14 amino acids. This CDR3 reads CASSLAGRMGGYTF. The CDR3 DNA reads TGTGCCAGCAGCTTAGCCGGAAGGATGGGGGGCTACACCTTC.